Sequencing of this T cell receptor (beta chain) was carried out in a study of neurological immune-mediated disorders. This CDR3 contains 18 residues. Germline assignment: CDR1 DFQATT and CDR2 SNEGSKA (reference sequence). Trimming left V 0 bases short and J 4 bases short, with 22 bases between. A 10-nucleotide random UMI tagged transcripts in template-switch 5'RACE cDNA synthesis. Each CDR3 protein gets one entry after TCRdb re-called the 5' RACE reads with MiXCR. Here the sample spans about 24,000 distinct CDR3 sequences, around 15% being singletons. This clonotype has at least ten counts. Its antigen remains unknown. Study results and limitations: Across subjects, expanded clones had no CDR3 amino acid sequences in common, pointing to private repertoires in all groups.

This sequence joins TRBV20-1 and TRBJ1-5; no reliable D call. The material sequenced was PBMCs. This receptor was identified in a middle-aged woman with HTLV-1-associated myelopathy (HAM/TSP). In DNA form, the CDR3 reads TGCAGTGCTAGAGATCAAAAAGCGCTAGGTGACACGAATCAGCCCCAGCATTTT. Its translation: CSARDQKALGDTNQPQHF.